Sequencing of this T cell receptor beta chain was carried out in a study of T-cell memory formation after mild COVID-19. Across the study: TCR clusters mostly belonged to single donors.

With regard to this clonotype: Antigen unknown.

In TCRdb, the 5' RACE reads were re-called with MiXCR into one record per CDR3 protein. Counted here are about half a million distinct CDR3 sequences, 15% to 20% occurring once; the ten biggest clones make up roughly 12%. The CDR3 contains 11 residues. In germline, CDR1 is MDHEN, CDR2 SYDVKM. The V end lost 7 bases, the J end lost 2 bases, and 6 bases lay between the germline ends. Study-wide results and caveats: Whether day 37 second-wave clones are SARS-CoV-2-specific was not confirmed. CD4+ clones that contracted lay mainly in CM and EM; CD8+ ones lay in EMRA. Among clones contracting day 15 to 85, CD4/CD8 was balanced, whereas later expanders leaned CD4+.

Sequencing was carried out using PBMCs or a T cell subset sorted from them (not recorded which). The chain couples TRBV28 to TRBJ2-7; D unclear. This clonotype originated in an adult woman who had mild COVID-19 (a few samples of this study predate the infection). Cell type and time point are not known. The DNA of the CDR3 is TGTGCCAGCACTTCCGCCTACGAGCAGTACTTC. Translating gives CASTSAYEQYF.